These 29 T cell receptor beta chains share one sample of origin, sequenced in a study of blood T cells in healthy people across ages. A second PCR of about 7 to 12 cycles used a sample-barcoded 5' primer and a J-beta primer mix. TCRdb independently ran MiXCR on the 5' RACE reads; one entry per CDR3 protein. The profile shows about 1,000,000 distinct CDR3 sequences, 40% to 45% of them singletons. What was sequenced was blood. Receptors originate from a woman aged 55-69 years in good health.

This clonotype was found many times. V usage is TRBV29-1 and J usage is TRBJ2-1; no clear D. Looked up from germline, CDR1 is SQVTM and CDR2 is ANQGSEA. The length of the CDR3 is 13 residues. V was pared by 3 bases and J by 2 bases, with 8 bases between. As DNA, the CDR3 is TGCAGCGTTGACAGCTACACCTACAATGAGCAGTTCTTC. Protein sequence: CSVDSYTYNEQFF.

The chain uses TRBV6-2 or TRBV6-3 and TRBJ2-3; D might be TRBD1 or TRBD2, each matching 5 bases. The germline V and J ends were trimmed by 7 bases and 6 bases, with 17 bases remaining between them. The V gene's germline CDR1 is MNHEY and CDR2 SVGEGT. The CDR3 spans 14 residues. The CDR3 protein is CASITGLPSDTQYF. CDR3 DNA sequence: TGTGCCAGCATCACAGGACTTCCCTCGGATACGCAGTATTTT.

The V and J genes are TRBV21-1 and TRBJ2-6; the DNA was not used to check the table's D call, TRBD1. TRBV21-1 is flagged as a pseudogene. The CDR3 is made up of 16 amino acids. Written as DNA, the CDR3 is TGTGCCAGACTGTCGACAGCTAACTCTGGGGCCAACGTCCTGACTTTC. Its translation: CARLSTANSGANVLTF.

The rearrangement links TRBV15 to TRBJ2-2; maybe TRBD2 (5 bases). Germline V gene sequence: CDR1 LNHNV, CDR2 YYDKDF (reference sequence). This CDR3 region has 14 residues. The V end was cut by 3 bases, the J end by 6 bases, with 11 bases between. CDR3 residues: CATSSARTAGELFF. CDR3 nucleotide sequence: TGTGCCACCAGCAGTGCTCGGACTGCCGGGGAGCTGTTTTTT.

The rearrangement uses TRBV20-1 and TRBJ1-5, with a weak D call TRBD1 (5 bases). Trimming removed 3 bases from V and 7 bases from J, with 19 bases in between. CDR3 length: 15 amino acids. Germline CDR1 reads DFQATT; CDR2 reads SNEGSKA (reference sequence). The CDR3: CSASLLLGRDQPQHF. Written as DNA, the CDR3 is TGCAGTGCTAGCCTTCTTCTCGGCAGGGACCAGCCCCAGCATTTT.

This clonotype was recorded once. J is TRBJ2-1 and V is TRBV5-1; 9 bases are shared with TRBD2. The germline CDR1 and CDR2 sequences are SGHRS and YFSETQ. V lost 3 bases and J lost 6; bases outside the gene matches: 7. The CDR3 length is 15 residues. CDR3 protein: CASSSQPGLANEQFF. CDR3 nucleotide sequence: TGCGCCAGCAGCTCGCAACCGGGACTAGCCAATGAGCAGTTCTTC. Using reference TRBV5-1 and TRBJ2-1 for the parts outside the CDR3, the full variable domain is KAGVTQTPRYLIKTRGQQVTLSCSPISGHRSVSWYQQTPGQGLQFLFEYFSETQRNKGNFPGRFSGRQFSNSRSEMNVSTLELGDSALYLCASSSQPGLANEQFFGPGTRLTVL.

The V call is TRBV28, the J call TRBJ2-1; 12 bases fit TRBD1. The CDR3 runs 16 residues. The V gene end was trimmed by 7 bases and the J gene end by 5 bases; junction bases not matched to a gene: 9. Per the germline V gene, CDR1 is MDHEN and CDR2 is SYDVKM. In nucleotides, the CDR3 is TGTGCCAGCACTCATGTTTGGGACAGGGGGCACAATGAGCAGTTCTTC. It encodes CASTHVWDRGHNEQFF.

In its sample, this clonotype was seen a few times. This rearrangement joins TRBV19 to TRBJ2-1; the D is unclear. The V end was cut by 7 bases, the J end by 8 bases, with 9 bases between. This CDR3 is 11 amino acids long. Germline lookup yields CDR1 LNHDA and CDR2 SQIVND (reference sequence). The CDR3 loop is CASNLGDEQFF. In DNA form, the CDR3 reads TGTGCCAGTAACCTAGGTGATGAGCAGTTCTTC.

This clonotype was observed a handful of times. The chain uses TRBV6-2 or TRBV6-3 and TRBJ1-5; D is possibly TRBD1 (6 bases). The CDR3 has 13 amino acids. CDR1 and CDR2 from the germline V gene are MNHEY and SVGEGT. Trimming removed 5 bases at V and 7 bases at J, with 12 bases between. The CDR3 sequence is CASSDWTDQPQHF. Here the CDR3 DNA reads TGTGCCAGCAGTGATTGGACAGACCAGCCCCAGCATTTT.

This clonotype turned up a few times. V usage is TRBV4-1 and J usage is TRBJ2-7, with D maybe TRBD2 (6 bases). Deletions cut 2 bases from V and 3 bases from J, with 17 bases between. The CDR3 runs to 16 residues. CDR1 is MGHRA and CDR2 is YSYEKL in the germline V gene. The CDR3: CASSQPGGSGDYEQYF. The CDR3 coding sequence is TGCGCCAGCAGCCAACCCGGAGGGAGCGGAGACTACGAGCAGTACTTC.

CDR3 region: CASTFYGGGQSSYNSPLHF. CDR3 DNA: TGTGCCAGCACCTTTTACGGGGGAGGGCAAAGCTCCTATAATTCACCCCTCCACTTT. J is TRBJ1-6 and V is TRBV12-3 or TRBV12-4; D perhaps matches TRBD1 (5 bases). The V end was cut by 7 bases, the J end by 0 bases, with 22 bases between. This CDR3 comprises 19 residues.

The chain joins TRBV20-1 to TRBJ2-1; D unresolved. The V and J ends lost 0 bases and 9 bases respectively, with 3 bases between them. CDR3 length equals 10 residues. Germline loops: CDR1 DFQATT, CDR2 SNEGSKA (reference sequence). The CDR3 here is CSARDIEQFF. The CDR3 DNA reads TGCAGTGCTAGAGATATTGAGCAGTTCTTC.

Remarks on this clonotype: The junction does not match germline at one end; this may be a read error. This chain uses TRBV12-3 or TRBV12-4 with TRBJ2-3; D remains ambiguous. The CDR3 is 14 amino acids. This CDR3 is CASSLPAYTDMQYF. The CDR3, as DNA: TGTGCCAGCAGTTTACCAGCCTACACAGATATGCAGTATTTT.

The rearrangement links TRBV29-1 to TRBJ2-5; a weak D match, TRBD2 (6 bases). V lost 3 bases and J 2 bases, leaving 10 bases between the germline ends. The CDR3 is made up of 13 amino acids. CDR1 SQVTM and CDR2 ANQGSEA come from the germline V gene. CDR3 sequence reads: CSVEAREQETQYF. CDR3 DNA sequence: TGCAGCGTTGAGGCCCGGGAGCAAGAGACCCAGTACTTC.

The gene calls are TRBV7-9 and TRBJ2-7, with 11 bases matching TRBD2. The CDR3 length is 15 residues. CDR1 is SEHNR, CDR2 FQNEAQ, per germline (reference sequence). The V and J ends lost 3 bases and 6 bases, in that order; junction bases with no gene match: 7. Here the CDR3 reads CASSFGTSGTCEQYF. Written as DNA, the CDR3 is TGTGCCAGCAGCTTTGGGACTAGCGGAACCTGCGAGCAGTACTTC.

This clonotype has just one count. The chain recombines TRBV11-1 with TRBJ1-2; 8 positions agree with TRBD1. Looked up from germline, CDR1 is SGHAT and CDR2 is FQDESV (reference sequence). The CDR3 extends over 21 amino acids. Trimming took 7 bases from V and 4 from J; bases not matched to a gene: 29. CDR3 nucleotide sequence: TGTGCCAGCAACAAGACTACCCCGGGACAGGCCGAAAACAGGGCGTTCTATGGCTACACCTTC. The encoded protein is CASNKTTPGQAENRAFYGYTF.

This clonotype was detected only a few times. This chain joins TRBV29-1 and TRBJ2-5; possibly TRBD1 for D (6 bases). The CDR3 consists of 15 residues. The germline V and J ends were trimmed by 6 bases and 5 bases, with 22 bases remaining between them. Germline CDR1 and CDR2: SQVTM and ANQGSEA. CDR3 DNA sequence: TGCAGCGTGCTCACAGGGAATGGGTTTATGGAGACCCAGTACTTC. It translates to CSVLTGNGFMETQYF.

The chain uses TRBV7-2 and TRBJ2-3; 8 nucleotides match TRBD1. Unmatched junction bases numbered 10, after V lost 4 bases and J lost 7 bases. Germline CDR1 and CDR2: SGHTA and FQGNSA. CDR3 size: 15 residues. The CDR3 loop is CASSYKGRGLNTQYF. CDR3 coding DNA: TGTGCCAGCAGCTATAAGGGCAGGGGGCTGAATACGCAGTATTTT.

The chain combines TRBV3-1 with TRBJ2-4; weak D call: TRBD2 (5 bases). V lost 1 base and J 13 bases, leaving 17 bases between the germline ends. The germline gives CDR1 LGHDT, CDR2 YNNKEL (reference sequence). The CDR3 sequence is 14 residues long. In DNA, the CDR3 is TGTGCCAGCAGCCAAGTTGCGCCTTCTGGGGAGCAGTACTTC. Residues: CASSQVAPSGEQYF.

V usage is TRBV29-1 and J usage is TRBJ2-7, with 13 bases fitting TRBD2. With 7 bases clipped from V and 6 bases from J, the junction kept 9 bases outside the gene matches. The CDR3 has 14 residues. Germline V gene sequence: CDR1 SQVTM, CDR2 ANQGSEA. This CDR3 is CSAAGLAGAGEQYF. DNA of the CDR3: TGCAGCGCCGCCGGACTAGCGGGAGCCGGCGAGCAGTACTTC.

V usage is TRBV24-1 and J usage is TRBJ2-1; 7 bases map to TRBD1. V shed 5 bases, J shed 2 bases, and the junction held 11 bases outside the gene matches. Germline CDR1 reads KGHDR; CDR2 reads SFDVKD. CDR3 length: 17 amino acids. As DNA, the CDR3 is TGTGCCACCAGTGGAGGTGACAGGGCCGACACCTACAATGAGCAGTTCTTC. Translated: CATSGGDRADTYNEQFF.

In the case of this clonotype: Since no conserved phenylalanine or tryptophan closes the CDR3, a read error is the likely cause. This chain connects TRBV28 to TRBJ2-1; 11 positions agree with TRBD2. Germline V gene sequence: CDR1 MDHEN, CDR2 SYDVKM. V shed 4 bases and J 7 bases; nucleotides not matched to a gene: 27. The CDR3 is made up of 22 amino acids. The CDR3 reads CASSSAPRAAGTSGHRGNEQFS. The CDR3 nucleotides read TGTGCCAGCAGTTCAGCCCCCCGCGCGGCTGGGACTAGCGGTCATCGAGGGAATGAGCAGTTCTCC.

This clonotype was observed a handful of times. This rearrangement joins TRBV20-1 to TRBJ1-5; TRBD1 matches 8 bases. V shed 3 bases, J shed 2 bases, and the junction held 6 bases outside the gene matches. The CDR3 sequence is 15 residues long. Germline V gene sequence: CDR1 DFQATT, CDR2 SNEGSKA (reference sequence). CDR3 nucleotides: TGCAGTGCTAGGGGGGACAGGTCGGGCAATCAGCCCCAGCATTTT. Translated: CSARGDRSGNQPQHF.

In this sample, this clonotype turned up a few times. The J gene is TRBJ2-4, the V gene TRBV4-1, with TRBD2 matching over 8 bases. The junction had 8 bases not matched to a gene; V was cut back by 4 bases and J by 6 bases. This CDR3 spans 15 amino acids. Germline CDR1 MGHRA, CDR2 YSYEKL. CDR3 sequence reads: CASSPTQAGGNIQYF. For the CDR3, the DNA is TGCGCCAGCAGCCCAACGCAGGCGGGGGGAAACATTCAGTACTTC.

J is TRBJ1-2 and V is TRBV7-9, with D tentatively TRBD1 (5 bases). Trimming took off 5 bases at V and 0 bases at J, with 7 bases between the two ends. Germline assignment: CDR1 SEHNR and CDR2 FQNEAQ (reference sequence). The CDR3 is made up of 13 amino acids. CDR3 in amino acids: CASSRDANYGYTF. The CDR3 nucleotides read TGTGCCAGCAGCCGGGACGCTAACTATGGCTACACCTTC.

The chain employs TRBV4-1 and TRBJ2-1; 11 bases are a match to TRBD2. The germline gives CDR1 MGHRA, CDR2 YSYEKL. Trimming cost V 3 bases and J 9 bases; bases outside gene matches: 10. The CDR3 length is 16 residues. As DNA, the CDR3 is TGCGCCAGCAGCCACCGGGGACTAGCGGAGGGAAGTGAGCAGTTCTTC. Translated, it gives CASSHRGLAEGSEQFF.

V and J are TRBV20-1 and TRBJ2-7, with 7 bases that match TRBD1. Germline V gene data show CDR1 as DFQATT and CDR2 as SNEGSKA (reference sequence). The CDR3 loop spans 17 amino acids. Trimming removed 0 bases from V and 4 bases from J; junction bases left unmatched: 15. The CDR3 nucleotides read TGCAGTGCTAGAGATACAGGGGCCGAACTCATTCCTTACGAGCAGTACTTC. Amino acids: CSARDTGAELIPYEQYF.

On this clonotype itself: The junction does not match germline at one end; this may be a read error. CDR3 in DNA: TGCAGCGTCCCCGATCTAATTTCCTACTATGGCTACATCTTC. Translated, it gives CSVPDLISYYGYIF. The V call is TRBV29-1, the J call TRBJ1-2; D is undetermined. Germline V CDR1 and CDR2: SQVTM, ANQGSEA. The CDR3 spans 14 residues.

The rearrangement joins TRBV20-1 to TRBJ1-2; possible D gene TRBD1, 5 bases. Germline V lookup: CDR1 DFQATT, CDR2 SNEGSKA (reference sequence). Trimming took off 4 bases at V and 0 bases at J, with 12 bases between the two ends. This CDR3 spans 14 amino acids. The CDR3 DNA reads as TGCAGTGCTACAAGGACAACAGCTAACTATGGCTACACCTTC. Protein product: CSATRTTANYGYTF.